This T cell receptor beta chain was identified during a study of beta chain features in type 1 diabetes. Germline CDR1 reads MDHEN; CDR2 reads SYDVKM. Deletions cut 5 bases from V and 1 base from J, with 11 bases between. This CDR3 has 14 residues. As for this clone: Its cognate antigen is unknown.

Study results and limitations: Shortening that was moderate but significant affected the TCRB CDR3s of Type 1 diabetes patients in all four CD4+ subsets.

Expressed TCRB transcripts got sequenced, as all isolated RNA was reverse transcribed. The table came from immunoSEQ multiplex PCR; TCRdb's copy has only in-frame clones and leaves some out. The sample lists 160,000 or so clones, roughly 60% occurring once. All of the sorted populations showed purity greater than 95%. This clonotype originated in a man aged 25-45 years with type 1 diabetes. The specimen was naive CD4+ T cells from blood. The chain is built from TRBV28 and TRBJ1-1; TRBD1 is a possible D gene (5 bases). The CDR3 DNA follows: TGTGCCAGCAGTGGACACTTTCCGAACACTGAAGCTTTCTTT. It yields the protein CASSGHFPNTEAFF. The whole variable domain, remainder taken from reference TRBV28 and TRBJ1-1, is DVKVTQSSRYLVKRTGEKVFLECVQDMDHENMFWYRQDPGLGLRLIYFSYDVKMKEKGDIPEGYSVSREKKERFSLILESASTNQTSMYLCASSGHFPNTEAFFGQGTRLTVV.